Below, 2 T cell receptor beta chains from the same sample are listed, as sequenced in a study of immune cell composition in non-small cell lung cancer. Using immunoSEQ multiplex PCR, the repertoire was profiled, and TCRdb retains in-frame clones only, with some absent. Of 13,000 to 15,000 clones listed, around 75% are singletons. The sample taken for sequencing was lung tumor tissue. These receptor sequences come from a human donor with non-small cell lung cancer.

The chain employs TRBV19 and TRBJ1-5; maybe TRBD1 (5 bases). This CDR3 region has 15 residues. V was trimmed by 3 bases and J by 2 bases, leaving 11 bases between them. Per the germline V gene, CDR1 is LNHDA and CDR2 is SQIVND (reference sequence). The CDR3 DNA reads TGTGCCAGTAGTATTGGGGGGGTCGGCAATCAGCCCCAGCATTTT. Translated: CASSIGGVGNQPQHF. The complete variable domain, with remaining parts taken from reference TRBV19 and TRBJ1-5, reads DGGITQSPKYLFRKEGQNVTLSCEQNLNHDAMYWYRQDPGQGLRLIYYSQIVNDFQKGDIAEGYSVSREKKESFPLTVTSAQKNPTAFYLCASSIGGVGNQPQHFGDGTRLSIL.

V is TRBV18 and J is TRBJ2-2, with 10 bases fitting TRBD2. The V gene end was trimmed by 0 bases and the J gene end by 14 bases; junction bases not matched to a gene: 12. Germline CDR1 is KGHSH and CDR2 is LQKENI. The CDR3 spans 16 residues. This chain's CDR3 is CASSPPGLAHVFELFF. The CDR3 DNA reads as TGTGCCAGCTCACCACCGGGACTAGCGCACGTCTTTGAACTGTTTTTT. Full variable domain (outside the CDR3, taken from reference TRBV18 and TRBJ2-2): NAGVMQNPRHLVRRRGQEARLRCSPMKGHSHVYWYRQLPEEGLKFMVYLQKENIIDESGMPKERFSAEFPKEGPSILRIQQVVRGDSAAYFCASSPPGLAHVFELFFGEGSRLTVL.